Sequencing of this T cell receptor (beta chain) was carried out in a study of vaccination effects on CD4 cells after COVID-19. Repertoires were generated with immunoSEQ multiplex PCR, while TCRdb's copy carries only in-frame clones and drops some. The table lists 35,000 to 55,000 clones, 72% of them singletons, with 8.5% to 10% in the top ten. Once cultured for 10 days, the cells underwent separation to obtain CD4+ T cells. Participants each got two BNT162b2 or mRNA-1273 vaccine doses. Comment on this clone: Its antigen remains unknown.

The CDR3 is made up of 15 amino acids. Germline V gene sequence: CDR1 KGHSH, CDR2 LQKENI. V was clipped by 6 bases and J by 1 base, with 12 bases between them. The chain combines TRBV18 with TRBJ2-2; D not certain. Source: CD4+ T cells from PBMCs cultured without peptide, taken after COVID-19 vaccination. The origin of this receptor is a human donor who received a COVID-19 vaccine. In nucleotides, the CDR3 is TGTGCCAGCTCTCTCTTCGAACGGAACACCGGGGAGCTGTTTTTT. It yields the protein CASSLFERNTGELFF.